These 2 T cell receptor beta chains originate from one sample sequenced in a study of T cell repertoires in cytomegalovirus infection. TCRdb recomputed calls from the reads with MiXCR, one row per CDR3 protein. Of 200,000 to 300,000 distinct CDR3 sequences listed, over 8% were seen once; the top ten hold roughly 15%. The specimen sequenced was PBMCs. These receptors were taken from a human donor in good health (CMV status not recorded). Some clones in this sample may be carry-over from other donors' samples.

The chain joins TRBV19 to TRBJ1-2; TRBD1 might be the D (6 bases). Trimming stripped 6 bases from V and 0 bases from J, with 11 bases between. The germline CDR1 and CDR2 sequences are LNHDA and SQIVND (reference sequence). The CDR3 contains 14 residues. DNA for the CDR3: TGTGCCAGTAGCAGACGACAGGCTAACTATGGCTACACCTTC. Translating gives CASSRRQANYGYTF. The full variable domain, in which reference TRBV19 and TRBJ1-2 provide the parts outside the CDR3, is DGGITQSPKYLFRKEGQNVTLSCEQNLNHDAMYWYRQDPGQGLRLIYYSQIVNDFQKGDIAEGYSVSREKKESFPLTVTSAQKNPTAFYLCASSRRQANYGYTFGSGTRLTVV.

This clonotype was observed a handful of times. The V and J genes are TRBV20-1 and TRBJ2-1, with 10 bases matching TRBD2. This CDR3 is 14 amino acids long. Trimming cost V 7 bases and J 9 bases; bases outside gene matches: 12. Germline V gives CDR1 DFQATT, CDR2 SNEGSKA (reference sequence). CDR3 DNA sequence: TGCAGTGTCAAAATCCTAGCGGGAGCCCCTGAGCAGTTCTTC. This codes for CSVKILAGAPEQFF.